The 16 T cell receptor beta chains below were found in one sample sequenced in a study of neurological immune-mediated disorders. This sample's time point: technical triplicate 3. TCRdb ran MiXCR on the 5' RACE reads and lists one entry per CDR3 protein. Of just under 45,000 distinct CDR3 sequences in the sample, 20% to 25% were seen once. Sequencing was performed on PBMCs. Every receptor here comes from a man aged 60 to 75 with HTLV-1-associated myelopathy (HAM/TSP).

This clonotype was counted ten times or more. The rearrangement uses TRBV5-6 and TRBJ2-4, with TRBD2 matching 11 bases. The CDR3 length is 18 residues. V gave up 4 bases and J gave up 1 base; unmatched junction bases: 10. In germline, CDR1 is SGHDT, CDR2 YYEEEE. CDR3: CASSVGTSGLPAKNIQYF. DNA of the CDR3: TGTGCCAGCAGCGTGGGGACTAGCGGCCTTCCGGCCAAAAACATTCAGTACTTC.

This clonotype was picked up many times. This chain connects TRBV5-6 to TRBJ2-5; D perhaps matches TRBD1 (6 bases). This CDR3 comprises 16 residues. Trimming removed 0 bases at V and 0 bases at J, with 12 bases between. Germline CDR1 SGHDT, CDR2 YYEEEE. CDR3: CASSLGAGADQETQYF. DNA of the CDR3: TGTGCCAGCAGCTTGGGGGCAGGGGCGGACCAAGAGACCCAGTACTTC. Filled out from reference TRBV5-6 and TRBJ2-5, the complete variable domain reads DAGVTQSPTHLIKTRGQQVTLRCSPKSGHDTVSWYQQALGQGPQFIFQYYEEEERQRGNFPDRFSGHQFPNYSSELNVNALLLGDSALYLCASSLGAGADQETQYFGPGTRLLVL.

Concerning this clonotype itself: This likely comes from a read error, as the CDR3 has no conserved phenylalanine or tryptophan at its end. The DNA is left out, because the CDR3 cannot be placed on it with certainty; the CDR3 is given as TCRdb lists it. V and J are TRBV10-3 and TRBJ1-2. The CDR3 is made up of 12 amino acids, end residues included. In germline, CDR1 is ENHRY, CDR2 SYGVKD. The chain's CDR3 is CAISESGRENLV.

Many counts were recorded for this clonotype. V is TRBV5-1 and J is TRBJ2-7; 9 positions agree with TRBD1. The CDR3 consists of 16 residues. Germline CDR1 SGHRS, CDR2 YFSETQ. Trimming at V came to 4 bases and at J to 1 base, leaving 9 bases not matched to a gene. The CDR3 DNA reads TGCGCCAGCAGCCTATCTTCGGGACAGGGATCCTACGAGCAGTACTTC. Translation gives CASSLSSGQGSYEQYF.

This clonotype was seen repeatedly, ten times or more. The J gene is TRBJ2-3, the V gene TRBV6-6; perhaps TRBD1 as D (6 bases). Deletions cut 7 bases from V and 4 bases from J, with 15 bases between. Germline V gives CDR1 MNHNY, CDR2 SVGAGI (reference sequence). The length of the CDR3 is 14 residues. Here the CDR3 DNA reads TGTGCCAGCACCCAGACAGGCTGGGCAGATACGCAGTATTTT. It codes for CASTQTGWADTQYF.

This clonotype has a count of ten or more. CDR3 in amino acids: CASSPLSAAANTIYF. The CDR3 DNA reads TGTGCCAGCTCACCTCTCTCCGCGGCGGCAAACACCATATATTTT. J is TRBJ1-3 and V is TRBV18; D remains ambiguous. The CDR3 totals 15 residues. The V end was cut by 3 bases, the J end by 6 bases, with 15 bases between. Germline loops: CDR1 KGHSH, CDR2 LQKENI. The full variable domain, rest sourced from reference TRBV18 and TRBJ1-3, is NAGVMQNPRHLVRRRGQEARLRCSPMKGHSHVYWYRQLPEEGLKFMVYLQKENIIDESGMPKERFSAEFPKEGPSILRIQQVVRGDSAAYFCASSPLSAAANTIYFGEGSWLTVV.

This clonotype was picked up many times. The rearrangement joins TRBV20-1 to TRBJ2-7; D unclear. This CDR3 is 14 amino acids long. Germline V lookup: CDR1 DFQATT, CDR2 SNEGSKA (reference sequence). With 2 bases removed from V and 3 bases from J, the gap between germline ends came to 14 bases. The chain's CDR3 is CSARRPTSYYEQYF. The CDR3 DNA reads as TGCAGTGCTAGAAGGCCAACCAGCTACTACGAGCAGTACTTC.

This clonotype was recorded at least ten times. The J gene is TRBJ2-3, the V gene TRBV5-1; tentatively, D is TRBD2 (5 bases). The CDR3 length is 13 residues. The germline V and J ends were trimmed by 4 bases and 2 bases, with 8 bases remaining between them. CDR1 is SGHRS and CDR2 is YFSETQ in the germline V gene. CDR3 sequence: CASSSGLTDTQYF. DNA for the CDR3: TGCGCCAGCAGCAGCGGCCTCACAGATACGCAGTATTTT.

V is TRBV18 and J is TRBJ1-2; the D gene is possibly TRBD1 (5 bases). V lost 0 bases, J lost 7 bases, and 12 bases lay in between. Germline-derived CDR1 and CDR2 are KGHSH and LQKENI. The CDR3 is 14 residues long. CDR3 DNA: TGTGCCAGCTCACCACCCGGTCAGGGCGGTGGCTACACCTTC. Translating gives CASSPPGQGGGYTF.

The CDR3 sequence is CAILEDRATGELFF. DNA of the CDR3: TGTGCCATCCTGGAGGACAGGGCCACCGGGGAGCTGTTTTTT. The rearrangement uses TRBV7-9 and TRBJ2-2; 8 bases fit TRBD1. The CDR3 is 14 amino acids. Germline trimming cut 10 bases from V and 4 bases from J; bases unmatched to any gene: 8. Germline values: CDR1 SEHNR, CDR2 FQNEAQ (reference sequence).

This clonotype was observed at least ten times. The chain uses TRBV10-3 and TRBJ2-1, with TRBD2 identical over 7 bases. The CDR3 has 12 amino acids. Germline V CDR1 and CDR2: ENHRY, SYGVKD. Unmatched junction bases numbered 8, after V lost 10 bases and J lost 8 bases. As DNA, the CDR3 is TGTGCCACCACCCGCGGGGGAGATGAGCAGTTCTTC. Protein product: CATTRGGDEQFF.

As for this clonotype: Germline is not matched at one junction end, which may reflect a read error. This chain joins TRBV7-8 and TRBJ1-3, with 7 bases identical to TRBD1. This CDR3 contains 16 residues. From germline, CDR1 is SGHVS and CDR2 FQNEAQ. The CDR3 nucleotides read TGTGCCAGCAGCTTAGGACTACAGGGGTATGGAAACACAATATATTTT. Its translation is CASSLGLQGYGNTIYF.

This chain links TRBV28 with TRBJ2-1, with 11 nucleotides matching TRBD2. This CDR3 is 15 amino acids long. V was pared by 6 bases and J by 4 bases, with 5 bases of the junction left unmatched. The germline V gene encodes CDR1 MDHEN and CDR2 SYDVKM. CDR3 in DNA: TGTGCCAGCAGCTTAGCGGGAGGGGGTTACAATGAGCAGTTCTTC. The encoded protein is CASSLAGGGYNEQFF.

This clonotype was recorded at least ten times. The CDR3 is CASSLDGLVGELFF. The CDR3 DNA is TGTGCCAGCAGCTTAGATGGCCTTGTCGGGGAGCTGTTTTTT. The chain employs TRBV11-3 and TRBJ2-2; no definite D call. The CDR3 loop spans 14 amino acids. The V end was cut by 0 bases, the J end by 7 bases, with 9 bases between. The germline gives CDR1 SGHNT, CDR2 YENEEA.

There are many counts of this clonotype. The chain uses TRBV5-1 and TRBJ2-5, with TRBD1 as a possible D gene (6 bases). Germline loops: CDR1 SGHRS, CDR2 YFSETQ. The CDR3 length is 15 residues. Deletions cut 0 bases from V and 0 bases from J, with 9 bases between. The CDR3 coding sequence is TGCGCCAGCAGCTTGGATGGACAGTACCAAGAGACCCAGTACTTC. Its protein product is CASSLDGQYQETQYF.

This clonotype was found many times. This sequence joins TRBV2 and TRBJ1-4; TRBD1 is a possible D gene (5 bases). From germline, CDR1 is SNHLY and CDR2 FYNNEI. V gave up 7 bases and J gave up 7 bases, with 13 bases separating them. CDR3 length equals 13 residues. The CDR3 DNA reads TGTGCCAGCATTCGAGGGGAAGGTGAAAAACTGTTTTTT. It codes for CASIRGEGEKLFF.